Each of the 8 T cell receptor beta chains below was sequenced from the same sample in a study of T-cell reconstitution after alpha-beta-depleted transplantation in children. During its preparation, the TCRbeta library received unique molecular identifiers. MiXCR was run by TCRdb on the PCR reads, yielding one entry per CDR3 protein. The data contain 450,000 to 550,000 distinct CDR3 sequences, around 10% of them singletons. The sequencing used PBMCs, mostly from graft donor cells, collected 180 days after TCRalphabeta/CD19-depleted stem cell transplant. The receptor source for this set is a female patient between 2 and 15 years old who had a stem cell transplant for aplastic anemia, so the T cells may come from the graft donor.

Comments on this clonotype: Germline and junction disagree at one end, which may indicate a read error. The CDR3 region is CSARDRSTGYTDTHYF. The CDR3 region has the DNA TGCAGTGCTAGAGATCGGTCGACAGGATACACAGATACGCACTATTTT. The chain recombines TRBV20-1 with TRBJ2-3; possible D gene TRBD1, 6 bases. From germline, CDR1 is DFQATT and CDR2 SNEGSKA (reference sequence). The CDR3 spans 16 residues.

The chain uses TRBV3-1 and TRBJ1-4, with D perhaps matching TRBD1 (5 bases). Trimming took 1 base from V and 11 from J, leaving 11 bases between them. The CDR3 has 13 amino acids. Germline CDR1 reads LGHDT; CDR2 reads YNNKEL (reference sequence). CDR3 in amino acids: CASSQGPGRKLFF. CDR3 sequence (DNA): TGTGCCAGCAGCCAAGGTCCGGGGCGGAAACTGTTTTTT.

This clonotype was observed a handful of times. In DNA, the CDR3 is TGTGCCAGCAGCTTGATTAGCGGGAAGGCAGATACGCAGTATTTT. This gives the protein CASSLISGKADTQYF. The chain joins TRBV7-9 to TRBJ2-3; 8 positions match TRBD2. Germline V CDR1 and CDR2: SEHNR, FQNEAQ (reference sequence). V lost 3 bases and J lost 4; bases outside the gene matches: 6. This CDR3 region has 15 residues.

This chain connects TRBV6-2 or TRBV6-3 to TRBJ1-1, with D possibly being TRBD1 (6 bases). Germline values: CDR1 MNHEY, CDR2 SVGEGT. Trimming stripped 5 bases from V and 5 bases from J, with 21 bases between. CDR3 size: 16 residues. Here the CDR3 DNA reads TGTGCCAGCAGTAACTTCTTCGAAGGGGGGGGAACTGAAGCTTTCTTT. This gives the protein CASSNFFEGGGTEAFF.

In this sample, this clonotype turned up a few times. The chain employs TRBV20-1 and TRBJ2-7; 10 bases line up with TRBD1. Germline V lookup: CDR1 DFQATT, CDR2 SNEGSKA (reference sequence). The CDR3 has 14 residues. V shed 4 bases and J 6 bases; nucleotides not matched to a gene: 9. This CDR3 is CSANPTGGLIEQYF. For the CDR3, the DNA is TGCAGTGCTAACCCGACAGGGGGCTTGATCGAGCAGTACTTC.

The chain couples TRBV9 to TRBJ2-1, with D perhaps matching TRBD1 (7 bases). The CDR3 is 16 amino acids. The ends were cut back, 5 bases at V and 0 bases at J, with 15 bases in the middle. Looked up from germline, CDR1 is SGDLS and CDR2 is YYNGEE. The DNA of the CDR3 is TGTGCCAGCAGTCAGGGGGGTCGGAGCTCCTACAATGAGCAGTTCTTC. Its protein product is CASSQGGRSSYNEQFF.

V gene TRBV27 combines with J gene TRBJ2-7, with D possibly being TRBD2 (6 bases). CDR3 length: 16 amino acids. V lost 4 bases, J lost 1 base, and 17 bases lay in between. Germline CDR1 is MNHEY and CDR2 is SMNVEV (reference sequence). The CDR3 sequence: CASSSPPSGRSYEQYF. DNA of the CDR3: TGTGCCAGCAGTTCCCCTCCCTCCGGGAGATCCTACGAGCAGTACTTC.

The rearrangement joins TRBV27 to TRBJ1-5; 9 bases align to TRBD1. The CDR3 spans 14 residues. V trimming: 5 bases; J trimming: 6 bases; junction bases outside the gene matches: 5. Germline-derived CDR1 and CDR2 are MNHEY and SMNVEV (reference sequence). The CDR3 loop reads CASSRDRVGQPQHF. In DNA, the CDR3 is TGTGCCAGCAGTCGGGACAGGGTGGGTCAGCCCCAGCATTTT.